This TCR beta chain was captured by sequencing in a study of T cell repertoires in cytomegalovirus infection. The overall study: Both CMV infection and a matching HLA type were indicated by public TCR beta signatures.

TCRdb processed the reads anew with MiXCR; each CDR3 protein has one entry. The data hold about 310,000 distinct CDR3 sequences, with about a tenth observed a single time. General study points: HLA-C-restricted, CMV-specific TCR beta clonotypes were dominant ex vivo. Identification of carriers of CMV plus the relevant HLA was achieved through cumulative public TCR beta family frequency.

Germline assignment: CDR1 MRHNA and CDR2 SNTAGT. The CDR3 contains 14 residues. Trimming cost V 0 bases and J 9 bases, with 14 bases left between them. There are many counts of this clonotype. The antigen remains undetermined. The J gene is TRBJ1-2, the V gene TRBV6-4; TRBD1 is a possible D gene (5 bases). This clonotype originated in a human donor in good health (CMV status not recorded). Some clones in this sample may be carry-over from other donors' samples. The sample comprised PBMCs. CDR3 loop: CASSDSWGETSYTF. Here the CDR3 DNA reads TGTGCCAGCAGTGACTCTTGGGGGGAGACGAGCTACACCTTC.